These T cell receptor beta chains were read from a single sample in a study of blood T cell repertoires in COVID-19. Measured with immunoSEQ multiplex PCR; TCRdb has only the in-frame clones, and not every one. Found here are 80,000 to 100,000 clones, 85% to 90% of them singletons; the top ten hold around 4.3%. Material for sequencing was peripheral blood. These receptors all come from a human donor with COVID-19, enrolled during active disease. The donor label of this sample is uncertain. Each CDR3 is given with its conserved first and last residue. A D gene is named only where the DNA matches it firmly. Clone size is stated in some rows and not others, as once, few, many or a class when expanded.

NA	NA	TRBV6-1	TRBJ2-7	CASSEAPSGPYEQYF	TGTGCCAGCAGTGAAGCCCCAAGCGGACCCTACGAGCAGTACTTC
NA	NA	TRBV6-6	TRBJ1-5	CASSSTPYSNQPQHF	TGTGCCAGCAGTTCGACACCGTATAGCAATCAGCCCCAGCATTTT
NA	TRBD2	TRBV5-4	TRBJ2-7	CASSPQRGAGGRYEQYF	TGTGCCAGCAGCCCGCAGAGGGGAGCGGGGGGCCGCTACGAGCAGTACTTC
NA	TRBD2	TRBV6-5	TRBJ2-1	CASSYPGLGNEQFF	TGTGCCAGCAGTTATCCGGGACTAGGCAATGAGCAGTTCTTC
NA	NA	TRBV10-1	TRBJ1-2	CASSESTVPPYGYTF	TGCGCCAGCAGTGAGTCGACTGTCCCTCCTTATGGCTACACCTTC
NA	TRBD1	TRBV5-1	TRBJ1-5	CASSSTGQGGQPQHF	TGCGCCAGCAGCTCGACCGGACAGGGAGGTCAGCCCCAGCATTTT
NA	NA	TRBV6-1	TRBJ1-2	CASSENGQNYGYTF	TGTGCCAGCAGTGAAAACGGACAGAACTATGGCTACACCTTC
NA	TRBD1	TRBV6-5	TRBJ1-2	CASSYRDRGLRGYTF	TGTGCCAGCAGTTACCGGGACAGGGGGCTTCGGGGCTACACCTTC
few	TRBD1	TRBV12-3/TRBV12-4	TRBJ2-7	CASSYGQGYEQYF	TGTGCCAGCAGCTACGGACAGGGGTACGAGCAGTACTTC
NA	TRBD1	TRBV5-1	TRBJ2-6	CASSFLQGRTPYSGANVLTF	TGCGCCAGCAGCTTTTTACAGGGGCGTACCCCCTACTCTGGGGCCAACGTCCTGACTTTC
NA	NA	TRBV4-1	TRBJ1-6	CASSQGELTWYSPLHF	TGCGCCAGCAGCCAAGGGGAGTTAACGTGGTATTCACCCCTCCACTTT
NA	TRBD1	TRBV24-1	TRBJ2-5	CATSDPRTGLETQYF	TGTGCCACCAGTGATCCCAGGACAGGGTTGGAGACCCAGTACTTC
NA	NA	TRBV6-5	TRBJ2-2	CASSGNRNTGELFF	TGTGCCAGCAGCGGAAACAGGAACACCGGGGAGCTGTTTTTT
NA	TRBD2	TRBV9	TRBJ2-2	CASSQTGTSGDGELFF	TGTGCCAGCAGCCAAACCGGGACTAGCGGCGACGGGGAGCTGTTTTTT
NA	NA	TRBV10-3	TRBJ2-5	CAIKFGREETQYF	TGTGCCATCAAATTTGGTAGGGAGGAGACCCAGTACTTC
once	TRBD1	TRBV6-2/TRBV6-3	TRBJ2-1	CASSNSGTGYNEQFF	TGTGCCAGCAGTAACTCCGGGACAGGGTACAATGAGCAGTTCTTC
NA	NA	TRBV7-3	TRBJ2-3	CASSLGTGVSTDTQYF	TGTGCCAGCAGCTTAGGAACGGGAGTGAGCACAGATACGCAGTATTTT
NA	NA	TRBV7-3	TRBJ2-2	CASSPTVTGELFF	TGTGCCAGCAGCCCCACAGTCACCGGGGAGCTGTTTTTT
NA	NA	TRBV28	TRBJ2-3	CASSLNEPDTQYF	TGTGCCAGCAGTTTGAACGAGCCAGATACGCAGTATTTT
NA	NA	TRBV27	TRBJ2-1	CASSSLGQGRHEQFF	TGTGCCAGCAGTTCCTTGGGCCAGGGGCGGCATGAGCAGTTCTTC
NA	NA	TRBV7-8	TRBJ1-2	CASSLLGGADYGYTF	TGTGCCAGCAGCTTACTGGGGGGGGCAGACTATGGCTACACCTTC
NA	TRBD1	TRBV19	TRBJ1-1	CASRPTGENTEAFF	TGTGCCAGTAGGCCAACAGGGGAGAACACTGAAGCTTTCTTT
NA	TRBD1	TRBV7-3	TRBJ1-2	CASSLNSRTGDGYTF	TGTGCCAGCAGCTTAAATTCTCGGACAGGGGATGGCTACACCTTC
NA	TRBD2	TRBV4-1	TRBJ2-1	CASSQDSRGVSPAYNEQFF	TGCGCCAGCAGCCAAGATAGCCGGGGGGTATCCCCTGCCTACAATGAGCAGTTCTTC
NA	NA	TRBV28	TRBJ2-7	CATNTLSVYEQYF	TGTGCCACCAACACGCTCTCCGTCTACGAGCAGTACTTC
NA	NA	TRBV10-3	TRBJ2-7	CAISGSSYEQYF	TGTGCCATCAGCGGGAGCTCCTACGAGCAGTACTTC
NA	NA	TRBV6-6	TRBJ2-5	CASSREEVEETQYF	TGTGCCAGCTCGAGGGAGGAGGTAGAAGAGACCCAGTACTTC
NA	NA	TRBV15	TRBJ2-1	CATSSLGTTSYSYNEQFF	TGTGCCACCAGCAGCCTCGGGACAACTTCTTACTCCTACAATGAGCAGTTCTTC
NA	NA	TRBV5-4	TRBJ1-2	CASSKDIGYGYTF	TGTGCCAGCAGCAAGGACATCGGCTATGGCTACACCTTC
NA	TRBD1	TRBV6-5	TRBJ2-3	CALWDRGRADTQYF	TGTGCTCTCTGGGACAGGGGGCGAGCAGATACGCAGTATTTT
once	TRBD1	TRBV7-9	TRBJ2-7	CASSFGMGQGSEQYF	TGTGCCAGCAGCTTCGGTATGGGACAGGGGAGCGAGCAGTACTTC
NA	NA	TRBV11-3	TRBJ2-5	CASSLSSRETQYF	TGTGCCAGCAGCCTATCGAGTCGAGAGACCCAGTACTTC
NA	NA	TRBV5-5	TRBJ1-3	CASSLGPGGGNTIYF	TGTGCCAGCAGCTTAGGTCCGGGTGGTGGAAACACCATATATTTT
NA	NA	TRBV27	TRBJ2-6	CASSSLDRGSGANVLTF	TGTGCCAGCAGTTCGCTGGACAGAGGCTCTGGGGCCAACGTCCTGACTTTC
once	NA	TRBV11-2	TRBJ1-1	CASSYKIGVDTEAFF	TGTGCCAGCAGCTATAAAATAGGAGTCGACACTGAAGCTTTCTTT
NA	TRBD1	TRBV27	TRBJ1-2	CASSRGQGDNGYTF	TGTGCCAGCAGTCGAGGACAGGGCGACAATGGCTACACCTTC
NA	NA	TRBV5-1	TRBJ2-1	CASKGDNEQFF	TGCGCCAGCAAAGGGGACAATGAGCAGTTCTTC
NA	TRBD1	TRBV25-1	TRBJ2-7	CASSEYRAGGYEQYF	TGTGCCAGCAGTGAATACAGGGCAGGGGGCTACGAGCAGTACTTC
NA	NA	TRBV6-5	TRBJ1-5	CASSLLGGAGQPQHF	TGTGCCAGCAGTTTACTGGGGGGGGCCGGTCAGCCCCAGCATTTT